This T cell receptor (beta chain) was obtained from a study of shared clonotypes between healthy human individuals. CD45RO-negative, CCR7-positively selected cells formed the naive CD8 fraction, excluding terminally differentiated effector memory CD45RA+ cells. V lost 4 bases and J lost 3, with 16 bases in between. CDR1 and CDR2 from the germline V gene are SGHAT and FQNNGV. The CDR3 runs to 15 residues. Produced via immunoSEQ multiplex PCR; TCRdb's table is partial and in-frame only. In the table there are around 1.9 million clones, around 95% of which are singletons. Sequences were obtained from naive CD8+ T cells from PBMCs. The clonotype was recovered from a man younger than 30 in good health. Some clones in this sample may be carry-over from other donors' samples. The chain employs TRBV11-2 and TRBJ2-7; D is possibly TRBD2 (6 bases). The CDR3 DNA sequence: TGTGCCAGCAGCTCACCGACCGGGGGAGGCTACGAGCAGTACTTC. Translating gives CASSSPTGGGYEQYF.